These 2 T cell receptor beta chains came from one sample sequenced in a study of OX40 agonist ivuxolimab in advanced cancers. Repertoires were generated with immunoSEQ multiplex PCR, while TCRdb's copy carries only in-frame clones and drops some. The data hold tens of thousands of clones, with roughly nine tenths observed a single time. Here the sequenced sample was CD4+ or CD8+ T cells sorted from blood, taken in a trial of the OX40 agonist ivuxolimab. These receptor sequences come from an adult with an advanced solid tumor such as melanoma, head and neck, liver or kidney cancer.

The V gene is TRBV28, the J gene TRBJ1-6, with D maybe TRBD1 (5 bases). The germline V gene encodes CDR1 MDHEN and CDR2 SYDVKM. The V gene lost 3 bases and the J gene lost 2 bases, with 8 bases spanning the gap. CDR3 size: 15 residues. CDR3 sequence reads: CASSLGVTYNSPLHF. CDR3 nucleotide sequence: TGTGCCAGCAGTTTGGGGGTCACCTATAATTCACCCCTCCACTTT.

The rearrangement uses TRBV10-3 and TRBJ1-5, with a weak D call TRBD1 (5 bases). Germline CDR1 reads ENHRY; CDR2 reads SYGVKD. Trimming removed 0 bases at V and 7 bases at J, with 10 bases between. CDR3 length: 14 residues. Written as DNA, the CDR3 is TGTGCCATCAGTGAGTCGCCAGGGAACCAGCCCCAGCATTTT. It codes for CAISESPGNQPQHF.